The clone carrying this T cell receptor beta chain occurred once. Its antigen is undetermined. This sample was included in a study of cytomegalovirus exposure and HLA in healthy donors. Vbeta (60) and Jbeta (13) primers were used in the PCR. Data came from immunoSEQ multiplex PCR; TCRdb stores just in-frame clones and leaves some out. Found here are around 41,000 clones, roughly half of them singletons; the top ten hold roughly 6%. General study points: In a later analysis, HLA-C alleles had the fewest associated TCRs, DRB1 alleles the most. Some 150 TCR beta chains were listed as cytomegalovirus-associated. In a later analysis, V- and J-gene trimming of beta chains associated with a DCLRE1C missense variant, replicated independently. An apparent linkage of common viral pathogens to several of the most significant clusters emerged in a later analysis.

CDR1 and CDR2 (germline): MGHRA, YSYEKL. CDR3 length: 14 residues. V was clipped by 2 bases and J by 6 bases, with 11 bases between them. The J gene is TRBJ2-4, the V gene TRBV4-1, with D tentatively TRBD2 (5 bases). The sequencing input was PBMCs. The TCR sequence derives from a man aged 55 to 70 in good health and CMV-seronegative. The CDR3 spells CASSQLPGGNIQYF. CDR3 coding DNA: TGCGCCAGCAGCCAACTGCCTGGAGGAAACATTCAGTACTTC.